This entry concerns a single T cell receptor (beta chain). The antigen remains undetermined. The study ran its PCR with 60 Vbeta and 13 Jbeta primers. The protocol was immunoSEQ multiplex PCR, while the TCRdb copy is restricted to in-frame clones and leaves out a portion. This repertoire shows approximately 100,000 clones, roughly 88% found once; its top ten account for roughly 1.2%. These data originate in a study of cytomegalovirus exposure and HLA in healthy donors. For the study at large: Unique TCRs numbering roughly 80 million, obtained from HLA-typed donors, made up an early data release. Broader study findings: Association with HLA alleles at 0.05 false discovery rate was found for approximately 18,000 TCR beta sequences in a later analysis. As was reported, the classifier diagnosed cytomegalovirus status with high specificity and sensitivity. The listing of roughly 160 TCR beta chains classed them as cytomegalovirus-associated.

CDR3 length equals 13 residues. Trimming left V 2 bases short and J 9 bases short, with 8 bases between. CDR1 and CDR2 from the germline V gene are PRHDT and FYEKMQ (reference sequence). The J gene is TRBJ1-6, the V gene TRBV13; D call uncertain. This receptor was obtained from a young woman in good health and CMV-seronegative. Sequencing input: PBMCs. In DNA form, the CDR3 reads TGTGCCAGCAGCTTAAGCGACGGTTCACCCCTCCACTTT. This encodes CASSLSDGSPLHF.